The present T cell receptor (beta chain) was sequenced within a study of cytomegalovirus exposure and HLA in healthy donors. Findings and limits, study-wide: Cytomegalovirus-associated status was assigned to about 160 TCR beta chains.

About this clone itself: Its antigen is currently unknown.

Here immunoSEQ multiplex PCR was the method, and the copy in TCRdb shows in-frame clones only, minus some. The data contain under 200,000 clones, 84% of them singletons. Germline assignment: CDR1 MNHEY and CDR2 SVGAGI. The CDR3 is made up of 14 amino acids. V dropped 3 bases and J dropped 8 bases, with 15 bases sitting between them. The chain uses TRBV6-5 and TRBJ2-3; maybe TRBD2 (6 bases). This receptor was obtained from a man in his late teens or twenties in good health and CMV-seropositive. Sequences were obtained from PBMCs. CDR3: CASSYGTPVGTQYF. DNA of the CDR3: TGTGCCAGCAGTTATGGGACTCCGGTTGGTACGCAGTATTTT.